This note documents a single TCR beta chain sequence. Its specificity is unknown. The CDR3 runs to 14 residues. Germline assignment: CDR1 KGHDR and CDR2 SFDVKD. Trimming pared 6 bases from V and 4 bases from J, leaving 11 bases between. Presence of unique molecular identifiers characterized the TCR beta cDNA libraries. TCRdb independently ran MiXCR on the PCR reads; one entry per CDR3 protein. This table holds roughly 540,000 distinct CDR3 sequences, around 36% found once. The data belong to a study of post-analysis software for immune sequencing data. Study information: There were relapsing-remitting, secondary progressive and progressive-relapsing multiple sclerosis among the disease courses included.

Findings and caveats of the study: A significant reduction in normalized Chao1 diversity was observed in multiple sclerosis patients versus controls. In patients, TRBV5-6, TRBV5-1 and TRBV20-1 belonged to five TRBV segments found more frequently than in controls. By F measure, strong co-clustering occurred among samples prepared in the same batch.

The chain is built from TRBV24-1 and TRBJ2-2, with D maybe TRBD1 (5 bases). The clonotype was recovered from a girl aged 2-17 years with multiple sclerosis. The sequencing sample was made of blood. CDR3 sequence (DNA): TGTGCCACCAGTCTTTCAGGGTCCACCGGGGAGCTGTTTTTT. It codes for CATSLSGSTGELFF.